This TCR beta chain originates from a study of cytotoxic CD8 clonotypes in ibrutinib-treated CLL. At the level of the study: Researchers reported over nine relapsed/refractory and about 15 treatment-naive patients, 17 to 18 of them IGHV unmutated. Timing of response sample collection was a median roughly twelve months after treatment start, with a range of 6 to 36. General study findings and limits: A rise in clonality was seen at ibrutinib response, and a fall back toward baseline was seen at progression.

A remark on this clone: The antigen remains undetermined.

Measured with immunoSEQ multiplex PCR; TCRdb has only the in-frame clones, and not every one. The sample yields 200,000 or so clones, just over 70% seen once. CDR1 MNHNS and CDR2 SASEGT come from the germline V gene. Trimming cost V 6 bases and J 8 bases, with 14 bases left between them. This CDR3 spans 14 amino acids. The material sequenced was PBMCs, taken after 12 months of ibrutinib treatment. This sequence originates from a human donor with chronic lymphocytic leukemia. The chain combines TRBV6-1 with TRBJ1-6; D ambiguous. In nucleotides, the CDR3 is TGTGCCAGCAGGGTCCGGGATTCGGATTCACCCCTCCACTTT. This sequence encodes CASRVRDSDSPLHF.